This TCR beta chain originates from a study of cytomegalovirus exposure and HLA in healthy donors. The study's findings and limits: Roughly uniform sequencing depth across donors was assumed, possibly incorrectly. It was reported that the classifier diagnosed cytomegalovirus status with high specificity and sensitivity in both the original and validation cohorts. Most likely, a cluster of highly shared sequence variants arose as a sequencing artifact.

A remark on this clone: The antigen remains undetermined.

PCR was performed using 60 Vbeta and 13 Jbeta primers. In the original processing: Roughly 10 million shared chains were among tens of millions of unique TCR beta chains counted in a later analysis. Produced via immunoSEQ multiplex PCR; TCRdb's table is partial and in-frame only. From that table come the V and J calls and clone size; the DNA was used to work out D and trimming. The sample yields over 150,000 clones, over 75% seen once. In germline, CDR1 is ENHRY, CDR2 SYGVKD. V lost 2 bases to trimming and J lost 0 bases, with 11 bases between them. This CDR3 is built from 17 residues. This clonotype was obtained from a girl in the first two years of life in good health and CMV-seronegative. The chain carries TRBV10-3 and TRBJ2-6; D is uncertain. The specimen was PBMCs. The CDR3 loop is CAISEIISSSGANVLTF. CDR3 bases: TGTGCCATCAGTGAGATCATAAGCTCCTCTGGGGCCAACGTCCTGACTTTC.